This T cell receptor beta chain was sequenced for a study of vaccination effects on CD4 cells after COVID-19. Study at large: Sample provision by two convalescent patients occurred 16 days and one week before vaccination. Overall study findings and caveats: Clones from infection and from vaccination both contracted markedly late after vaccination.

Germline assignment: CDR1 SGHTA and CDR2 FQGNSA. This CDR3 spans 13 amino acids. V lost 5 bases and J lost 1, with 8 bases in between. About this clone itself: As yet, its antigen is unknown.

Measured with immunoSEQ multiplex PCR; TCRdb has only the in-frame clones, and not every one. This table holds about 45,000 clones, under 80% found once. Sequencing was preceded by expansion of antigen-specific CD4+ T cells with viral peptide pools in the ViraFEST assay. Once cultured for 10 days, the cells underwent separation to obtain CD4+ T cells. A PCR test confirmed that the person had SARS-CoV-2 infection between March and December 2020. Wells of 1.5 million to 2 million PBMC each were grown with about 9.8 IU/ml IL-2 and roughly 9.2 ug/ml peptides. The authors exchanged half the medium for IL-2 medium on days 3 and 7.

The TCR sequence derives from a human donor who had a prior SARS-CoV-2 infection. This material consisted of CD4+ T cells from PBMCs cultured with a peptide pool, taken before COVID-19 vaccination. This chain joins TRBV7-2 and TRBJ1-1, with D tentatively TRBD1 (5 bases). This CDR3 is CASSRQQNTEAFF. CDR3 bases: TGTGCCAGCAGCCGACAGCAGAACACTGAAGCTTTCTTT.